The following is a T cell receptor (beta chain) sequence with its context. Its antigen is unidentified. The PCR ran on 60 Vbeta and 13 Jbeta primers. In the original analysis: Later work found around 85 million unique TCR beta chains, with about 10 million shared. TCRdb's table, derived via immunoSEQ multiplex PCR, lists solely in-frame clones and lacks some. That table supplies the V and J calls and clone size; D and trimming were determined from the DNA. This sample lists about 210,000 clones; its ten largest clones have under 1%. The V end lost 6 bases, the J end lost 0 bases, and 9 bases lay between the germline ends. CDR3 length: 14 residues. CDR1 is MDHEN, CDR2 SYDVKM, per germline. The data were taken from a study of cytomegalovirus exposure and HLA in healthy donors. Though probably carrying unrecorded immune exposures, donors were nominally healthy at sampling. Study-level results: The investigators catalogued 150 to 200 TCR beta chains as cytomegalovirus-associated. More than 15,000 TCR beta sequences were associated with HLA alleles at 0.05 false discovery rate in a later analysis.

Input material: PBMCs. The clonotype originates from a woman younger than 45 in good health and CMV-seropositive. The chain uses TRBV28 and TRBJ1-3; D possibly corresponds to TRBD1 (6 bases). This chain's CDR3 is CASSVGGSGNTIYF. Here the CDR3 DNA reads TGTGCCAGCAGCGTAGGGGGCTCTGGAAACACCATATATTTT. Combining the CDR3 with reference TRBV28 and TRBJ1-3 gives the whole variable domain DVKVTQSSRYLVKRTGEKVFLECVQDMDHENMFWYRQDPGLGLRLIYFSYDVKMKEKGDIPEGYSVSREKKERFSLILESASTNQTSMYLCASSVGGSGNTIYFGEGSWLTVV.